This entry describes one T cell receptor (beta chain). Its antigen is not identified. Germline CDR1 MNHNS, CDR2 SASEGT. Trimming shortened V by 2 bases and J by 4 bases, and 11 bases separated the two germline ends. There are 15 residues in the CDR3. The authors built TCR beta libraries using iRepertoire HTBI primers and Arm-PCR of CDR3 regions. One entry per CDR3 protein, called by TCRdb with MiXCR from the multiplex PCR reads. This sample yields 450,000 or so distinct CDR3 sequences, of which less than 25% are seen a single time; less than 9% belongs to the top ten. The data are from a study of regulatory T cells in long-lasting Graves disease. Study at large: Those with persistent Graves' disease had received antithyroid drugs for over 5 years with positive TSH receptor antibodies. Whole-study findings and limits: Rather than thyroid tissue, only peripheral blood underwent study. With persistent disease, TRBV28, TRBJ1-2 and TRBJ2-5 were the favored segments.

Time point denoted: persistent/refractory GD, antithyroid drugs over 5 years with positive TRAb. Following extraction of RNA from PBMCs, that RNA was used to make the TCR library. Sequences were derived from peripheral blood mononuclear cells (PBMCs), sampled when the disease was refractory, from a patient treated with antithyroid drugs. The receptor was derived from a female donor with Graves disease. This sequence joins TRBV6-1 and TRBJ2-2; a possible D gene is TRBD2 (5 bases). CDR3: CASSEPPGVTGELFF. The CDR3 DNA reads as TGTGCCAGCAGTGAACCCCCCGGGGTCACCGGGGAGCTGTTTTTT.